The T cell receptor (beta chain) under discussion was sequenced for a study of Ad26.COV2.S vaccination and SARS-CoV-2 variants. The repertoire was sequenced with immunoSEQ multiplex PCR; TCRdb's copy has only in-frame clones and lacks some. The table includes around 320,000 clones, 85% detected once. Treatment of the sample: over 15 received Ad26.COV2.S at low or high dose, single or two shots; about 5 received placebo; per-sample allocation not given. Sample collection was performed on day 63 after the first vaccine or placebo injection. This CDR3 has 19 amino acids. Germline CDR1 reads MGHRA; CDR2 reads YSYEKL. Trimming cost V 3 bases and J 2 bases; bases outside gene matches: 10. Note on this clone: Its antigen is unknown.

Overall study findings and caveats: Breadth, reportedly substantial, characterized the spike-specific CD8+ and CD4+ T cell responses after vaccination. With respect to non-spike TCR breadth, vaccine and placebo recipients were similar. Analyses of TCR breadth and depth may have underestimated total T cell responses.

The specimen was peripheral blood, collected in a trial of Ad26.COV2.S vaccine versus placebo. The genes are TRBV4-1 and TRBJ2-7, with 16 positions matching TRBD2. The sequence derives from a person aged 18 to 59 who received the Ad26.COV2.S COVID-19 vaccine or a placebo. CDR3 sequence: CASSHELGGTSGGAYEQYF. The DNA of the CDR3 is TGCGCCAGCAGCCATGAACTAGGCGGGACTAGCGGGGGGGCCTACGAGCAGTACTTC.